A single sample is the source of the 26 T cell receptor beta chains below, sequenced in a study of blood T cells in healthy people across ages. Then a second PCR, running roughly 6 to 11 cycles, was carried out with a sample-barcoded 5' primer and a J-beta primer mix. One entry per CDR3 protein, called by TCRdb with MiXCR from the 5' RACE reads. The sample lists about 1.7 million distinct CDR3 sequences, 28% occurring once. The specimen was blood. These receptors all come from a woman aged 25 to 39 in good health.

This clonotype appeared a few times. The chain joins TRBV28 to TRBJ1-5; D call uncertain. CDR3 size: 15 residues. Germline V gene sequence: CDR1 MDHEN, CDR2 SYDVKM. V shed 5 bases and J shed 0 bases, with 11 bases lying between them. The CDR3 nucleotides are TGTGCCAGCAGTCTCCCGTGGGGTAGCAATCAGCCCCAGCATTTT. Amino acids: CASSLPWGSNQPQHF.

The chain employs TRBV25-1 and TRBJ2-3, with TRBD1 matching 7 bases. The CDR3 runs to 16 residues. V shed 3 bases and J 2 bases; nucleotides not matched to a gene: 8. Looked up from germline, CDR1 is MGHDK and CDR2 is SYGVNS. CDR3 amino acids: CASSDNPDRVTDTQYF. CDR3 bases: TGTGCCAGCAGTGATAATCCAGACAGGGTCACAGATACGCAGTATTTT.

This clonotype was counted only a few times. The rearrangement joins TRBV10-3 to TRBJ2-2; TRBD1 matches 7 bases. The CDR3 has 14 residues. With V trimmed by 6 bases and J by 0 bases, 1 base remained unmatched. CDR1 and CDR2 from the germline V gene are ENHRY and SYGVKD. CDR3 DNA sequence: TGTGCCATCAGGACAGGGTCGAACACCGGGGAGCTGTTTTTT. It yields the protein CAIRTGSNTGELFF.

The chain couples TRBV6-5 to TRBJ2-7; 7 bases align to TRBD2. Trimming at V came to 5 bases and at J to 5 bases, leaving 15 bases not matched to a gene. The germline CDR1 and CDR2 sequences are MNHEY and SVGAGI. The CDR3 has 16 amino acids. The CDR3 reads CASSRRTSSYNHEQYF. As DNA, the CDR3 is TGTGCCAGCAGTCGCAGGACTAGTTCTTATAACCACGAGCAGTACTTC.

On this clonotype: This sequence may be a read error, since a much larger clone differs from it by one base. The chain uses TRBV6-1 and TRBJ2-3, with 9 bases aligning to TRBD1. In germline, CDR1 is MNHNS, CDR2 SASEGT. The CDR3 consists of 17 residues. The DNA for the CDR3 is TGTGTCAGCAGTGACCGAAGGGACAGGGTAATCACAGATACGCAGTATTTT. Its translation: CVSSDRRDRVITDTQYF.

This clonotype was seen a handful of times. The V and J genes are TRBV7-3 and TRBJ1-2; 7 bases match TRBD1. CDR1 is SGHTA and CDR2 is FQGTGA in the germline V gene. Germline trimming cut 5 bases from V and 7 bases from J; bases unmatched to any gene: 13. The length of the CDR3 is 15 residues. The CDR3 loop is CASSPLGETGSGYTF. The CDR3 DNA is TGTGCCAGCAGCCCATTGGGTGAGACAGGGTCTGGCTACACCTTC.

The V call is TRBV2, the J call TRBJ1-2, with D possibly matching TRBD1 (5 bases). The CDR3 has 13 residues. Trimming shortened V by 5 bases and J by 3 bases, and 10 bases separated the two germline ends. The germline V gene has CDR1 SNHLY and CDR2 FYNNEI. CDR3 nucleotide sequence: TGTGCCAGCAGTCTACAGGCGGACTATGGCTACACCTTC. This encodes CASSLQADYGYTF.

In this sample, this clonotype turned up many times. The V gene is TRBV7-2, the J gene TRBJ2-3; D is undetermined. This CDR3 has 15 residues. Trimming shortened V by 3 bases and J by 1 base, and 11 bases separated the two germline ends. From germline, CDR1 is SGHTA and CDR2 FQGNSA. The CDR3 reads CASSLSLRGTDTQYF. For the CDR3, the DNA is TGTGCCAGCAGCTTGTCTCTCCGCGGCACAGATACGCAGTATTTT.

Only a few counts were recorded for this clonotype. The V call is TRBV5-4, the J call TRBJ1-6; 9 bases are shared with TRBD1. Germline-derived CDR1 and CDR2 are SGHNT and YYREEE (reference sequence). V gave up 0 bases and J gave up 8 bases; unmatched junction bases: 6. The CDR3 spans 16 residues. CDR3 nucleotides: TGTGCCAGCAGCTTGGCCTCACAGGGGGCCGATTCACCCCTCCACTTT. Its translation is CASSLASQGADSPLHF.

The rearrangement joins TRBV3-1 to TRBJ1-2; D is ambiguous. V lost 6 bases, J lost 7 bases, and 12 bases lay in between. This CDR3 comprises 12 residues. Germline V gene sequence: CDR1 LGHDT, CDR2 YNNKEL (reference sequence). CDR3 sequence: CASRDGRRGYTF. The CDR3 region has the DNA TGTGCCAGCAGGGACGGTAGACGTGGCTACACCTTC. The complete variable domain, with remaining parts taken from reference TRBV3-1 and TRBJ1-2, reads DTAVSQTPKYLVTQMGNDKSIKCEQNLGHDTMYWYKQDSKKFLKIMFSYNNKELIINETVPNRFSPKSPDKAHLNLHINSLELGDSAVYFCASRDGRRGYTFGSGTRLTVV.

This clonotype was counted many times. The chain combines TRBV13 with TRBJ2-1, with 9 bases identical to TRBD2. V shed 0 bases, J shed 1 base, and the junction held 4 bases outside the gene matches. The CDR3 is made up of 17 amino acids. In germline, CDR1 is PRHDT, CDR2 FYEKMQ (reference sequence). The CDR3 region has the DNA TGTGCCAGCAGCTTAGGTCCTAGCGGGACTTCCTACAATGAGCAGTTCTTC. This sequence encodes CASSLGPSGTSYNEQFF.

The V and J genes are TRBV10-1 and TRBJ2-5; possibly TRBD1 for D (6 bases). Trimming cost V 3 bases and J 4 bases, with 15 bases left between them. CDR1 is WNHNN and CDR2 is SYGVQD in the germline V gene (reference sequence). CDR3 length: 15 residues. CDR3 loop: CASSDHRERLETQYF. Here the CDR3 DNA reads TGCGCCAGCAGTGACCACAGGGAGCGGTTAGAGACCCAGTACTTC.

This clonotype was detected ten times or more. V and J are TRBV4-1 and TRBJ1-2; D might be TRBD1 (6 bases). Germline-derived CDR1 and CDR2 are MGHRA and YSYEKL. The CDR3 runs 12 residues. V lost 6 bases and J lost 8, with 13 bases in between. The CDR3 is CASRVGAGGYTF. CDR3 nucleotides: TGCGCCAGCAGGGTGGGGGCGGGAGGCTACACCTTC.

This clonotype showed up just a few times. The chain links TRBV2 to TRBJ2-7; no clear D gene. The CDR3 extends over 14 amino acids. Trimming took 6 bases from V and 2 from J, leaving 14 bases between them. Germline V gene lookup returns CDR1 SNHLY and CDR2 FYNNEI. CDR3 amino acids: CASRGLGSAYEQYF. CDR3 nucleotide sequence: TGTGCCAGCAGGGGCCTCGGCTCGGCCTACGAGCAGTACTTC. The full variable domain, with the rest looked up from reference TRBV2 and TRBJ2-7, is EPEVTQTPSHQVTQMGQEVILRCVPISNHLYFYWYRQILGQKVEFLVSFYNNEISEKSEIFDDQFSVERPDGSNFTLKIRSTKLEDSAMYFCASRGLGSAYEQYFGPGTRLTVT.

This clonotype was observed a few times. This chain connects TRBV29-1 to TRBJ2-2; TRBD1 is a possible D gene (5 bases). Trimming shortened V by 7 bases and J by 6 bases, and 9 bases separated the two germline ends. The CDR3 loop spans 11 amino acids. Germline V CDR1 and CDR2: SQVTM, ANQGSEA. CDR3 nucleotides: TGCAGCGCCCAGGGTGCCGGGGAGCTGTTTTTT. This translates into CSAQGAGELFF.

About this clonotype: The junction departs from germline at one end; a sequencing error may be responsible. The V gene is TRBV7-2, the J gene TRBJ2-4; D is possibly TRBD1 (6 bases). Germline CDR1 SGHTA, CDR2 FQGNSA. This CDR3 has 16 amino acids. The CDR3 protein is CASSLLLQGAKNIQYF. The CDR3 DNA sequence: TGTGCCAGTAGCTTATTGCTCCAGGGGGCCAAAAACATTCAGTACTTC. The full variable domain, in which reference TRBV7-2 and TRBJ2-4 provide the parts outside the CDR3, is GAGVSQSPSNKVTEKGKDVELRCDPISGHTALYWYRQSLGQGLEFLIYFQGNSAPDKSGLPSDRFSAERTGGSVSTLTIQRTQQEDSAVYLCASSLLLQGAKNIQYFGAGTRLSVL.

This clonotype was counted a few times. One junction end disagrees with the germline gene, perhaps due to a read error. This rearrangement joins TRBV5-5 to TRBJ2-1; 8 positions match TRBD2. CDR3 length: 15 residues. Germline loops: CDR1 SGHKS, CDR2 YYEKEE (reference sequence). CDR3 in amino acids: CANSFLLAAYNEQFF. For the CDR3, the DNA is TGTGCCAACAGCTTCTTACTAGCGGCCTACAATGAGCAGTTCTTC.

The rearrangement uses TRBV20-1 and TRBJ2-7; no definite D call. The length of the CDR3 is 11 residues. Germline lookup yields CDR1 DFQATT and CDR2 SNEGSKA (reference sequence). Trimming cost V 6 bases and J 2 bases, with 8 bases left between them. The CDR3 protein is CSAQATYEQYF. Written as DNA, the CDR3 is TGCAGTGCCCAGGCTACCTACGAGCAGTACTTC.

The sample holds many counts of this clonotype. This chain uses TRBV7-9 with TRBJ2-7; possibly TRBD2 for D (6 bases). The CDR3 is 15 amino acids. V was shortened by 3 bases and J by 3 bases, with 15 bases between the two germline ends. Per germline, CDR1 SEHNR and CDR2 FQNEAQ (reference sequence). The CDR3 sequence: CASSFGRQGLYEQYF. In DNA form, the CDR3 reads TGTGCCAGCAGCTTTGGGCGGCAGGGACTCTACGAGCAGTACTTC.

This clonotype was seen more than once but under ten times. The rearrangement uses TRBV7-2 and TRBJ1-6, with D uncertain. Trimming cost V 1 base and J 0 bases, with 13 bases left between them. Germline V lookup: CDR1 SGHTA, CDR2 FQGNSA. The CDR3 is made up of 18 amino acids. CDR3 amino acids: CASSLVGQMSSYNSPLHF. CDR3 sequence (DNA): TGTGCCAGCAGCTTAGTTGGCCAGATGAGCTCCTATAATTCACCCCTCCACTTT.

The rearrangement joins TRBV20-1 to TRBJ2-1, with 8 bases lining up with TRBD1. Germline loops: CDR1 DFQATT, CDR2 SNEGSKA (reference sequence). J gave up 7 bases and V 3 bases, and 11 bases lay outside the gene matches. This CDR3 is built from 15 residues. The DNA of the CDR3 is TGCAGTGCTAGCACCGGGCGGACAGGGAGGAATGAGCAGTTCTTC. This translates into CSASTGRTGRNEQFF.

This clonotype was detected ten times or more. The rearrangement uses TRBV7-2 and TRBJ2-7; 9 positions match TRBD1. V was clipped by 5 bases and J by 4 bases; unmatched bases: 9. Germline-derived CDR1 and CDR2 are SGHTA and FQGNSA. This CDR3 has 15 residues. CDR3 DNA sequence: TGTGCCAGCAGCAACCAGGGACAGGGCAGGTACGAGCAGTACTTC. This codes for CASSNQGQGRYEQYF. Combining the CDR3 with reference TRBV7-2 and TRBJ2-7 gives the whole variable domain GAGVSQSPSNKVTEKGKDVELRCDPISGHTALYWYRQSLGQGLEFLIYFQGNSAPDKSGLPSDRFSAERTGGSVSTLTIQRTQQEDSAVYLCASSNQGQGRYEQYFGPGTRLTVT.

This clonotype has more than one count but fewer than ten. This chain links TRBV19 with TRBJ1-2; 9 nucleotides agree with TRBD1. The CDR3 runs to 13 residues. The ends lost 7 bases at V and 8 bases at J; junction bases unmatched: 8. Germline V gives CDR1 LNHDA, CDR2 SQIVND (reference sequence). The CDR3, as DNA: TGTGCCAGTACCACGGACAGGGGCGGCGGCTACACCTTC. As protein: CASTTDRGGGYTF.

The chain recombines TRBV5-5 with TRBJ1-5; 9 bases are a match to TRBD1. The germline gives CDR1 SGHKS, CDR2 YYEKEE (reference sequence). The CDR3 spans 17 residues. The ends lost 7 bases at V and 3 bases at J; junction bases unmatched: 14. DNA of the CDR3: TGTGCCAGCCTAAATATCCGGGACAGGGCATACAATCAGCCCCAGCATTTT. Protein product: CASLNIRDRAYNQPQHF.

This clonotype was detected a few times. J is TRBJ1-2 and V is TRBV20-1; D is unclear. This CDR3 contains 12 residues. The V gene lost 5 bases and the J gene lost 5 bases, with 12 bases spanning the gap. Per the germline V gene, CDR1 is DFQATT and CDR2 is SNEGSKA (reference sequence). The CDR3 here is CSASDGRYGYTF. In DNA, the CDR3 is TGCAGTGCTTCCGACGGACGATATGGCTACACCTTC.

The rearrangement links TRBV10-2 to TRBJ1-4; D gene ambiguous. V was pared by 8 bases and J by 2 bases, with 12 bases between. Germline V gene sequence: CDR1 WSHSY, CDR2 SAAADI. This CDR3 has 14 amino acids. The CDR3, as DNA: TGCGCCAGCTCGATGGGTGGGACTAATGAAAAACTGTTTTTT. Translated: CASSMGGTNEKLFF.